This record covers a single TCR beta chain. No antigen is known for it. This PCR relied on a set of 60 Vbeta primers and 13 Jbeta primers. The method was immunoSEQ multiplex PCR; TCRdb's version includes in-frame clones alone and lacks a portion of them. This sample has more than 150,000 clones, with 76% found just once. The sample belongs to a study of cytomegalovirus exposure and HLA in healthy donors. Study in general: Around 83% of a few hundred genotyped donors fell in the Caucasian-associated ancestry cluster.

CDR3 length: 12 residues. In germline, CDR1 is MNHEY, CDR2 SMNVEV (reference sequence). Trimming removed 5 bases at V and 6 bases at J, with 11 bases between. The study's findings and limits: In an earlier analysis, about 90% or about 30%: the productive usage of most TCR beta V segments. A link between a missense DCLRE1C variant and TCR beta V- and J-gene trimming emerged from a later analysis. Per a later analysis, HLA-associated TCR beta chains showed more clonal expansion than other, equally common TCR beta chains.

Sequencing was performed on PBMCs. This TCR came from a man between 18 and 35 years old in good health and CMV-seronegative. The genes are TRBV27 and TRBJ2-7; tentative D call: TRBD1 (5 bases). CDR3 in amino acids: CASSEGASEQYF. CDR3 sequence (DNA): TGTGCCAGCAGTGAAGGGGCTAGCGAGCAGTACTTC.